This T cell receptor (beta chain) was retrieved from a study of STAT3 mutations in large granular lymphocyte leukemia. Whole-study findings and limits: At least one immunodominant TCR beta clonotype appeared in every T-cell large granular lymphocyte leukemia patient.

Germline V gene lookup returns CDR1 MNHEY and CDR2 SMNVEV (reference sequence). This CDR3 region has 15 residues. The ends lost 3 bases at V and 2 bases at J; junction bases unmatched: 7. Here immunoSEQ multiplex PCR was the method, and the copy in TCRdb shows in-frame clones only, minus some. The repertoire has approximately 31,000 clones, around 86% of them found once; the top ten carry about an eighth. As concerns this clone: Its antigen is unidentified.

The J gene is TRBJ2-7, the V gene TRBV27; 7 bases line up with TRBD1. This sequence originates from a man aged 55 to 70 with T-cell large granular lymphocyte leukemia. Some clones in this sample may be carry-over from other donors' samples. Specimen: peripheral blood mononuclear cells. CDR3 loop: CASSLSPGQTYEQYF. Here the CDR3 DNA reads TGTGCCAGCAGTTTGTCTCCGGGACAGACCTACGAGCAGTACTTC.